Shown below are 12 T cell receptor beta chains from a single sample sequenced in a study of graft-versus-host responses after intestinal transplantation (dated by TCRdb to the early 2020s). The protocol used for the library was the immunoSEQ multiplex PCR assay. In TCRdb, the immuneACCESS table is reduced to in-frame sequences with V and J assigned. These tables do not hold every clone; where another copy was compared, an unresolved V gene accounts for under half, and the others remain unexplained. The sample profile shows under 30,000 clones; around 96% of them were found once. Clones ranked in the top ten supply less than 0.85% of the sample. This specimen was PBMCs, taken 30 days after intestinal transplant. These receptors all stem from a human patient who received an intestinal transplant, so some T cells may come from the graft donor.

This rearrangement joins TRBV5-1 to TRBJ2-7; 8 nucleotides match TRBD1. The CDR3 extends over 15 amino acids. Germline CDR1 SGHRS, CDR2 YFSETQ. V shed 3 bases, J shed 0 bases, and the junction held 5 bases outside the gene matches. Here the CDR3 DNA reads TGCGCCAGCAGCTCAGGACAGGGCCACTCCTACGAGCAGTACTTC. This codes for CASSSGQGHSYEQYF.

This clone was counted once. The chain couples TRBV7-9 to TRBJ2-7; no reliable D call. Trimming removed 5 bases at V and 5 bases at J, with 16 bases between. The V gene's germline CDR1 is SEHNR and CDR2 FQNEAQ (reference sequence). The CDR3 has 14 residues. In DNA form, the CDR3 reads TGTGCCAGCAGCCCCGGATTCCATGAAGACGAGCAGTACTTC. Translated: CASSPGFHEDEQYF.

The J gene is TRBJ2-5, the V gene TRBV10-1; 11 nucleotides line up with TRBD2. Unmatched junction bases numbered 6, after V lost 5 bases and J lost 1 base. Germline V gene data show CDR1 as WNHNN and CDR2 as SYGVQD (reference sequence). CDR3 size: 16 residues. The chain's CDR3 is CASSLGLAATQETQYF. The CDR3 region has the DNA TGCGCCAGCAGTTTGGGACTAGCGGCAACCCAAGAGACCCAGTACTTC.

The chain employs TRBV4-1 and TRBJ1-3; the D is unclear. This CDR3 is built from 18 residues. CDR1 is MGHRA and CDR2 is YSYEKL in the germline V gene. V lost 0 bases and J 0 bases, leaving 15 bases between the germline ends. Here the CDR3 reads CASSQDSGIGFSGNTIYF. The CDR3 region has the DNA TGCGCCAGCAGCCAAGATTCGGGGATTGGATTCTCTGGAAACACCATATATTTT.

This sequence joins TRBV5-1 and TRBJ2-7; the match to TRBD2 covers 14 bases. Looked up from germline, CDR1 is SGHRS and CDR2 is YFSETQ. V trimming: 3 bases; J trimming: 6 bases; junction bases outside the gene matches: 5. The CDR3 contains 15 residues. CDR3 DNA sequence: TGCGCCAGCAGCTGGGGACTAGCGGGAGATCGCGAGCAGTACTTC. Translation: CASSWGLAGDREQYF.

The chain joins TRBV9 to TRBJ2-1, with 8 positions matching TRBD1. Trimming took 0 bases from V and 2 from J; bases not matched to a gene: 1. This CDR3 has 15 amino acids. The V gene's germline CDR1 is SGDLS and CDR2 YYNGEE. CDR3 DNA sequence: TGTGCCAGCAGCGTAGGGACAGGGACCTACAATGAGCAGTTCTTC. Amino acid sequence: CASSVGTGTYNEQFF.

The genes are TRBV15 and TRBJ2-5; no reliable D call. The CDR3 contains 15 residues. CDR1 is LNHNV, CDR2 YYDKDF, per germline (reference sequence). The V end was cut by 5 bases, the J end by 2 bases, with 15 bases between. CDR3 DNA: TGTGCCACCAGCCCTCTCCCCTCTGCTCAAGAGACCCAGTACTTC. The encoded protein is CATSPLPSAQETQYF.

The V call is TRBV5-4, the J call TRBJ2-3; 9 nucleotides align to TRBD2. The CDR3 has 16 amino acids. Trimming removed 4 bases from V and 1 base from J; junction bases left unmatched: 7. CDR1 is SGHNT, CDR2 YYREEE, per germline (reference sequence). CDR3 protein: CASSPGLALGTDTQYF. The CDR3 nucleotides read TGTGCCAGCAGCCCGGGACTAGCTCTTGGCACAGATACGCAGTATTTT.

The chain recombines TRBV18 with TRBJ2-2; 9 nucleotides match TRBD2. The V segment lost 1 base and the J segment 0 bases; nucleotides outside the gene matches: 0. CDR1 KGHSH and CDR2 LQKENI come from the germline V gene. The CDR3 loop spans 16 amino acids. The CDR3 region is CASSPLAGANTGELFF. The CDR3 region has the DNA TGTGCCAGCTCACCACTAGCGGGAGCGAACACCGGGGAGCTGTTTTTT.

This clone was found a few times. The genes are TRBV2 and TRBJ1-2, with 7 bases aligning to TRBD1. J lost 4 bases, V lost 6 bases, and 5 bases had no gene match. The CDR3 length is 13 residues. The V gene's germline CDR1 is SNHLY and CDR2 FYNNEI. CDR3 residues: CASRLQGSYGYTF. CDR3 coding DNA: TGTGCCAGCAGATTACAGGGGAGCTATGGCTACACCTTC. Looking up the rest from reference TRBV2 and TRBJ1-2 gives the full variable domain: EPEVTQTPSHQVTQMGQEVILRCVPISNHLYFYWYRQILGQKVEFLVSFYNNEISEKSEIFDDQFSVERPDGSNFTLKIRSTKLEDSAMYFCASRLQGSYGYTFGSGTRLTVV.

The chain joins TRBV6-1 to TRBJ1-5; D perhaps matches TRBD1 (6 bases). This CDR3 has 14 residues. Deletions cut 6 bases from V and 2 bases from J, with 11 bases between. Germline CDR1 is MNHNS and CDR2 is SASEGT. This chain's CDR3 is CASRQGAGNQPQHF. The DNA of the CDR3 is TGTGCCAGCAGACAGGGCGCGGGCAATCAGCCCCAGCATTTT.

The chain couples TRBV4-3 to TRBJ2-7; possible D gene TRBD2, 6 bases. From germline, CDR1 is LGHNA and CDR2 YSLEER. This CDR3 comprises 17 residues. V dropped 0 bases and J dropped 6 bases, with 21 bases sitting between them. CDR3 nucleotide sequence: TGCGCCAGCAGCCAAGATTTTGCCGGGACTTTAGGATCCGAGCAGTACTTC. Translating it yields CASSQDFAGTLGSEQYF.